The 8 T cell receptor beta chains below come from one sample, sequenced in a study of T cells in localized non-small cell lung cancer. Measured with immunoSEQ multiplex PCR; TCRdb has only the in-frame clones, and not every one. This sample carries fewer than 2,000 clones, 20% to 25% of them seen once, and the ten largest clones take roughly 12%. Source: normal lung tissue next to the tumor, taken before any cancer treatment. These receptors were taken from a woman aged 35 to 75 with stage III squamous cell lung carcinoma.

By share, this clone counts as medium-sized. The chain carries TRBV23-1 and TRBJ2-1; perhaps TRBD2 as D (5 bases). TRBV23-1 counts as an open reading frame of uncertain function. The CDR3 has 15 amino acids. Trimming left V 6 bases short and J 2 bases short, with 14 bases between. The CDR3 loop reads CASSPQTTTYNEQFF. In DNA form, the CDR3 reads TGCGCCAGCAGCCCACAGACTACCACCTACAATGAGCAGTTCTTC.

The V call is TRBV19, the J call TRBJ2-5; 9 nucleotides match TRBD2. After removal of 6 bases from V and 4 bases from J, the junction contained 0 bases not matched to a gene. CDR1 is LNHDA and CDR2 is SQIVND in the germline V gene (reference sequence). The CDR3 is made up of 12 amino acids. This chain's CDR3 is CASRLAGETQYF. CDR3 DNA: TGTGCCAGTAGACTAGCGGGAGAGACCCAGTACTTC.

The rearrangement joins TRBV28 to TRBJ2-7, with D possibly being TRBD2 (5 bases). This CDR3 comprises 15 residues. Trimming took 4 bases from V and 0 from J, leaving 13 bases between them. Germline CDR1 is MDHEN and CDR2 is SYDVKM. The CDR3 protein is CASSYRGLSSYEQYF. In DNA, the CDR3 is TGTGCCAGCAGTTACCGCGGACTGAGCTCCTACGAGCAGTACTTC.

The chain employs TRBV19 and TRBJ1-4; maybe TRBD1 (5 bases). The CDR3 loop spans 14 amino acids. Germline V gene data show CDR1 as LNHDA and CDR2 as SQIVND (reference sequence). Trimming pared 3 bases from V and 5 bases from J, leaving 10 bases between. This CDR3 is CASSMRQGNEKLFF. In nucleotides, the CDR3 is TGTGCCAGTAGTATGCGGCAGGGAAATGAAAAACTGTTTTTT. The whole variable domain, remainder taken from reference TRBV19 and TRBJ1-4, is DGGITQSPKYLFRKEGQNVTLSCEQNLNHDAMYWYRQDPGQGLRLIYYSQIVNDFQKGDIAEGYSVSREKKESFPLTVTSAQKNPTAFYLCASSMRQGNEKLFFGSGTQLSVL.

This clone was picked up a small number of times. This CDR3 reads CASSLGQGVYNEQFF. CDR3 nucleotides: TGTGCCAGCAGCTTAGGACAGGGAGTCTACAATGAGCAGTTCTTC. This chain connects TRBV11-3 to TRBJ2-1; 7 bases line up with TRBD1. This CDR3 is built from 15 residues. Germline trimming cut 1 base from V and 3 bases from J; bases unmatched to any gene: 3. Germline V gives CDR1 SGHNT, CDR2 YENEEA.

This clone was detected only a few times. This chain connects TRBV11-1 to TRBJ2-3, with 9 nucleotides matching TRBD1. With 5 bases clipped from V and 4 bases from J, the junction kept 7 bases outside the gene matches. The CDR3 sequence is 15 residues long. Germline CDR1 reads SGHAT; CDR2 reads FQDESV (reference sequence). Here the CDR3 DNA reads TGTGCCAGCAGCCAAGATACAGGGGGCGCAGATACGCAGTATTTT. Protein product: CASSQDTGGADTQYF.

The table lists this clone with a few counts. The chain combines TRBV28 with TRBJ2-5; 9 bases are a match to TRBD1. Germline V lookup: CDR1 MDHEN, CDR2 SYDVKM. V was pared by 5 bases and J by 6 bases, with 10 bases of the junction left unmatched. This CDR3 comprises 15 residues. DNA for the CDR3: TGTGCCAGCAGTCCGGGGACAGGGAGCTTAAAGACCCAGTACTTC. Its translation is CASSPGTGSLKTQYF.

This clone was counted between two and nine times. DNA for the CDR3: TGTGCCAGCAGCTTAACCGGACAGGGGATCGGTGAGCAGTACTTC. This encodes CASSLTGQGIGEQYF. The gene calls are TRBV11-3 and TRBJ2-7; 9 bases are shared with TRBD1. The CDR3 covers 15 residues. V was clipped by 2 bases and J by 7 bases; unmatched bases: 9. Germline V gene sequence: CDR1 SGHNT, CDR2 YENEEA. Full variable domain (outside the CDR3, taken from reference TRBV11-3 and TRBJ2-7): EAGVVQSPRYKIIEKKQPVAFWCNPISGHNTLYWYLQNLGQGPELLIRYENEEAVDDSQLPKDRFSAERLKGVDSTLKIQPAELGDSAVYLCASSLTGQGIGEQYFGPGTRLTVT.